This T cell receptor beta chain was obtained from a study of T-cell reconstitution after alpha-beta-depleted transplantation in children. Unique molecular identifiers featured in how the TCRbeta library was prepared. TCRdb re-derived calls from the PCR reads in MiXCR, one entry per CDR3 protein. The sample holds about 440,000 distinct CDR3 sequences, 43% seen once. Germline V lookup: CDR1 SQVTM, CDR2 ANQGSEA. The CDR3 runs to 13 residues. V was clipped by 5 bases and J by 0 bases, with 10 bases between them. V and J are TRBV29-1 and TRBJ1-1, with a weak D call TRBD1 (5 bases). The material sequenced was PBMCs, taken before TCRalphabeta/CD19-depleted stem cell transplant. The receptor comes from a girl aged 2 to 9 with aplastic anemia, due to receive a stem cell transplant. CDR3 amino acids: CSVPGPVNTEAFF. CDR3 nucleotide sequence: TGCAGCGTTCCGGGACCCGTGAACACTGAAGCTTTCTTT.